The present entry profiles one T cell receptor (beta chain) with its context. It has no known antigen specificity. One base away there is no much larger clone; base qualities are not given. The source of the sample is a study of T cell changes during pregnancy in multiple sclerosis (dated by TCRdb to about 2019). For the wider study: The study looked at changes in the T cell repertoire across pregnancy in women with multiple sclerosis.

Taken from cysteine to phenylalanine, the CDR3 has 16 residues. Only the CDR3 region is kept as DNA, spanning 48 bases read in frame from base 1. Trimming takes 3 bases from V and 5 bases from J, and the germline ends sit 17 bases apart. CDR1 and CDR2, looked up from the germline V gene, are SNHLY and FYNNEI. The method was the immunoSEQ multiplex PCR assay. This immuneACCESS table, as held by TCRdb, lists in-frame sequences with V and J called but not all clones. Of the missing ones, under half trace to an unresolved V gene in checked studies; the others have no known cause. This sample comprises about 38,000 clones, 80% to 90% of them detected only once. Jointly, the top ten make up 0.56% of the sample.

The sample consisted of CD4+ T cells from peripheral blood mononuclear cells, taken before pregnancy. The clonotype was recovered from a female donor with multiple sclerosis, enrolled in a pregnancy study. Rearrangement joined TRBV2 to TRBJ1-5; the D segment could be TRBD1, given 5 matching bases. The nucleotide sequence is TGTGCCAGCAGTGATCCGGGGGGAGGGGCGGATCAGCCCCAGCATTTT. It encodes CASSDPGGGADQPQHF.